This TCR beta chain was identified in a study of T cell repertoires in cytomegalovirus infection. The wider study: HLA-B-restricted CMV epitopes that are well studied were used alongside recently identified HLA-C-restricted ones.

Between the trimmed V and J ends, which lost 2 bases and 7 bases, there was a span of 14 bases. CDR1 is MNHEY, CDR2 SVGEGT, per germline. This CDR3 has 15 amino acids. Concerning this clonotype itself: The antigen is not known.

Study outcomes and limitations: In two of eight donors, the top clonotype was HLA-C-restricted CMV-specific.

Each CDR3 protein is one row after TCRdb ran MiXCR on the reads. The table has more than 300,000 distinct CDR3 sequences, approximately 30% seen once. The origin of this receptor is a human donor in good health (CMV status not recorded). Some clones in this sample may be carry-over from other donors' samples. J is TRBJ2-2 and V is TRBV6-2 or TRBV6-3; D not certain. Sequencing used cultured PBMCs, obtained from culture after CMV antigen stimulation. CDR3: CASSYRRHFGGELFF. DNA for the CDR3: TGTGCCAGCAGTTACAGAAGACATTTTGGCGGGGAGCTGTTTTTT.